Below are 31 T cell receptor beta chains sequenced from a single sample in a study of blood T cell repertoires in COVID-19. Here immunoSEQ multiplex PCR was the method, and the copy in TCRdb shows in-frame clones only, minus some. The sample has 300,000 to 350,000 clones, approximately 85% seen once. Specimen: PBMCs or T cells enriched from blood (not recorded which). These receptor sequences come from a young man who had recovered from COVID-19.

The gene calls are TRBV5-8 and TRBJ2-5; 11 bases are a match to TRBD1. V was pared by 4 bases and J by 5 bases, with 7 bases of the junction left unmatched. Germline values: CDR1 SGHTS, CDR2 YDEGEE. This CDR3 is 15 amino acids long. The CDR3 protein is CASSQRTGGVETQYF. The CDR3, as DNA: TGTGCCAGCAGCCAACGGACAGGGGGCGTTGAGACCCAGTACTTC.

The chain joins TRBV24-1 to TRBJ2-7; 7 bases map to TRBD2. CDR3 length: 14 residues. V shed 1 base and J 5 bases; nucleotides not matched to a gene: 4. The V gene's germline CDR1 is KGHDR and CDR2 SFDVKD. The CDR3 DNA is TGTGCCACCAGTGATTTAGGGAGGGACGACGAGCAGTACTTC. It translates to CATSDLGRDDEQYF.

The chain employs TRBV19 and TRBJ1-2, with 7 bases matching TRBD1. V was pared by 10 bases and J by 8 bases, with 16 bases of the junction left unmatched. Germline CDR1 LNHDA, CDR2 SQIVND (reference sequence). The CDR3 runs 14 residues. The CDR3 protein is CATNVQGISGGYTF. CDR3 coding DNA: TGTGCCACCAACGTACAGGGGATCTCAGGAGGCTACACCTTC.

V is TRBV19 and J is TRBJ1-5; 7 bases are shared with TRBD1. The CDR3 has 18 residues. Germline lookup yields CDR1 LNHDA and CDR2 SQIVND (reference sequence). V lost 9 bases and J lost 0; bases outside the gene matches: 17. For the CDR3, the DNA is TGTGCCAGCGATACCGGGACAGCCAGATATTATAGCAATCAGCCCCAGCATTTT. This gives the protein CASDTGTARYYSNQPQHF.

The chain couples TRBV2 to TRBJ2-3; 11 nucleotides match TRBD1. In germline, CDR1 is SNHLY, CDR2 FYNNEI. The CDR3 runs to 17 residues. With V trimmed by 6 bases and J by 6 bases, 14 bases remained unmatched. CDR3 region: CASSATGQGAAGDTQYF. In DNA form, the CDR3 reads TGTGCCAGCAGCGCCACCGGACAGGGGGCGGCTGGGGATACGCAGTATTTT.

This chain connects TRBV24-1 to TRBJ2-3; tentative D call: TRBD2 (6 bases). Germline V CDR1 and CDR2: KGHDR, SFDVKD. The CDR3 contains 15 residues. With 4 bases removed from V and 3 bases from J, the gap between germline ends came to 13 bases. CDR3 in DNA: TGTGCCACCAGTGACCTTCGGGACTCGACAGATACGCAGTATTTT. Protein product: CATSDLRDSTDTQYF.

V and J are TRBV18 and TRBJ2-7; 8 bases are a match to TRBD1. This CDR3 is 14 amino acids long. V was clipped by 5 bases and J by 3 bases; unmatched bases: 6. Germline V gene lookup returns CDR1 KGHSH and CDR2 LQKENI. CDR3 sequence: CASSTGTGVYEQYF. The CDR3 DNA is TGTGCCAGCTCAACCGGGACAGGAGTCTACGAGCAGTACTTC.

This chain connects TRBV6-5 to TRBJ1-2, with D possibly being TRBD1 (5 bases). Germline lookup yields CDR1 MNHEY and CDR2 SVGAGI. Trimming cost V 1 base and J 4 bases, with 10 bases left between them. The CDR3 extends over 14 amino acids. The CDR3 sequence is CASSYFGGGYGYTF. The CDR3 DNA reads as TGTGCCAGCAGTTACTTCGGGGGAGGCTATGGCTACACCTTC.

This rearrangement joins TRBV19 to TRBJ1-6; the D is unclear. The CDR3 consists of 16 residues. CDR1 is LNHDA, CDR2 SQIVND, per germline (reference sequence). V was pared by 6 bases and J by 9 bases, with 21 bases between. CDR3 sequence reads: CASRPGGPKIGSPLHF. The CDR3 bases are TGTGCCAGTAGGCCAGGTGGGCCGAAAATCGGTTCACCCCTCCACTTT.

To note about this clone: This CDR3 is also generated by other DNA sequences in the sample. The V gene is TRBV5-4, the J gene TRBJ1-2, with D possibly being TRBD1 (5 bases). Germline loops: CDR1 SGHNT, CDR2 YYREEE (reference sequence). V was pared by 0 bases and J by 6 bases, with 9 bases between. The CDR3 has 13 amino acids. CDR3 in DNA: TGTGCCAGCAGCTTGGCTGGGGGGGATGGCTACACCTTC. Translating gives CASSLAGGDGYTF.

This chain links TRBV3-1 (or the pseudogene TRBV3-2) with TRBJ2-5, with D possibly matching TRBD2 (5 bases). The V gene lost 2 bases and the J gene lost 2 bases, with 9 bases spanning the gap. The CDR3 length is 14 residues. Germline values: CDR1 LGHDT, CDR2 YNNKEL (reference sequence). As DNA, the CDR3 is TGTGCCAGCAGCCAAATGGGGAGTCAAGAGACCCAGTACTTC. Protein product: CASSQMGSQETQYF.

The chain uses TRBV6-5 and TRBJ1-2; D unclear. The CDR3 sequence is 15 residues long. Trimming pared 0 bases from V and 8 bases from J, leaving 16 bases between. CDR1 and CDR2 (germline): MNHEY, SVGAGI. The CDR3 region is CASSYSGDPSQGYTF. The CDR3 region has the DNA TGTGCCAGCAGTTACTCGGGAGACCCCTCACAAGGCTACACCTTC.

V and J are TRBV5-6 and TRBJ2-7, with D possibly matching TRBD2 (7 bases). The CDR3 contains 13 residues. V was cut by 0 bases and J by 9 bases, with 13 bases left in between. Germline values: CDR1 SGHDT, CDR2 YYEEEE. CDR3 loop: CASSLDPGEGQYF. The CDR3 region has the DNA TGTGCCAGCAGCTTGGACCCAGGGGAGGGGCAGTACTTC.

The table lists this clone with a few counts. CDR3 region: CAISEELGGYTF. The CDR3 DNA reads as TGTGCCATCAGTGAAGAACTCGGTGGCTACACCTTC. The V and J genes are TRBV10-3 and TRBJ1-2; D is ambiguous. Germline-derived CDR1 and CDR2 are ENHRY and SYGVKD. CDR3 length: 12 residues. Between the trimmed V and J ends, which lost 3 bases and 7 bases, there was a span of 9 bases.

The chain uses TRBV5-4 and TRBJ1-6; the match to TRBD1 covers 8 bases. The CDR3 is 18 residues long. Germline V gene lookup returns CDR1 SGHNT and CDR2 YYREEE (reference sequence). The J segment lost 7 bases and the V segment lost 4 bases, leaving 16 bases of the junction unmatched. The CDR3 reads CASSRGQGEDGRNSPLHF. The CDR3 nucleotides read TGTGCCAGCAGCCGCGGACAGGGAGAAGACGGTAGGAATTCACCCCTCCACTTT. Full variable domain (missing parts from reference TRBV5-4 and TRBJ1-6): ETGVTQSPTHLIKTRGQQVTLRCSSQSGHNTVSWYQQALGQGPQFIFQYYREEENGRGNFPPRFSGLQFPNYSSELNVNALELDDSALYLCASSRGQGEDGRNSPLHFGNGTRLTVT.

V gene TRBV5-5 combines with J gene TRBJ1-2; possibly TRBD1 for D (6 bases). The V gene lost 4 bases and the J gene lost 1 base, with 8 bases spanning the gap. The CDR3 runs 13 residues. The germline CDR1 and CDR2 sequences are SGHKS and YYEKEE (reference sequence). CDR3: CASSPGDNYGYTF. The CDR3, as DNA: TGTGCCAGCAGCCCAGGGGATAACTATGGCTACACCTTC. Full variable domain (remainder filled in from reference TRBV5-5 and TRBJ1-2): DAGVTQSPTHLIKTRGQQVTLRCSPISGHKSVSWYQQVLGQGPQFIFQYYEKEERGRGNFPDRFSARQFPNYSSELNVNALLLGDSALYLCASSPGDNYGYTFGSGTRLTVV.

The genes are TRBV4-1 and TRBJ2-7; 9 nucleotides agree with TRBD2. This CDR3 is 15 amino acids long. Germline CDR1 MGHRA, CDR2 YSYEKL. The V and J ends lost 2 bases and 7 bases, in that order; junction bases with no gene match: 9. CDR3: CASSQMAGGPWEQYF. CDR3 DNA: TGCGCCAGCAGCCAAATGGCGGGGGGGCCATGGGAGCAGTACTTC.

V usage is TRBV5-5 and J usage is TRBJ2-5; the D is unclear. V dropped 5 bases and J dropped 0 bases, with 11 bases sitting between them. CDR1 is SGHKS, CDR2 YYEKEE, per germline (reference sequence). The CDR3 runs 14 residues. The CDR3 region is CASRMQWYQETQYF. The DNA for the CDR3 is TGTGCCAGCAGGATGCAGTGGTACCAAGAGACCCAGTACTTC.

This chain joins TRBV7-3 and TRBJ1-1; D is unclear. Trimming cost V 10 bases and J 0 bases, with 21 bases left between them. The V gene's germline CDR1 is SGHTA and CDR2 FQGTGA. CDR3 size: 16 residues. CDR3 DNA: TGTGCCACCGTCAGCCCGGGGTCAATCATGAACACTGAAGCTTTCTTT. This encodes CATVSPGSIMNTEAFF.

The chain couples TRBV7-3 to TRBJ1-1, with 8 bases lining up with TRBD1. Losses at the gene ends were 10 bases for V and 1 base for J; bases not matched to a gene: 5. From germline, CDR1 is SGHTA and CDR2 FQGTGA. This CDR3 comprises 13 residues. The CDR3 protein is CATRGTGNTEAFF. Here the CDR3 DNA reads TGTGCCACGCGGGGGACAGGGAACACTGAAGCTTTCTTT.

The chain uses TRBV18 and TRBJ1-1; 8 positions agree with TRBD1. This CDR3 region has 16 residues. Germline values: CDR1 KGHSH, CDR2 LQKENI. Unmatched junction bases numbered 16, after V lost 3 bases and J lost 10 bases. CDR3 in amino acids: CASSPTRSTGGGAAFF. CDR3 DNA sequence: TGTGCCAGCTCACCGACGCGATCCACAGGGGGGGGTGCAGCTTTCTTT.

CDR3 sequence reads: CASSPTELLRNEQFF. CDR3 in DNA: TGCGCCAGCAGCCCCACAGAACTTTTGAGAAATGAGCAGTTCTTC. The gene calls are TRBV5-1 and TRBJ2-1, with D unclear. CDR1 and CDR2 from the germline V gene are SGHRS and YFSETQ. With 4 bases removed from V and 7 bases from J, the gap between germline ends came to 18 bases. CDR3 length: 15 residues.

The rearrangement links TRBV9 to TRBJ1-1; D gene unclear. Germline lookup yields CDR1 SGDLS and CDR2 YYNGEE. The CDR3 sequence is 15 residues long. Between the trimmed V and J ends, which lost 0 bases and 0 bases, there was a span of 9 bases. Written as DNA, the CDR3 is TGTGCCAGCAGCGTAGATACGGTCATGAACACTGAAGCTTTCTTT. Protein product: CASSVDTVMNTEAFF.

The V and J genes are TRBV30 and TRBJ2-5; possible D gene TRBD1, 6 bases. This CDR3 has 15 residues. Per the germline V gene, CDR1 is GTSNPN and CDR2 is SVGIG (reference sequence). Deletions cut 4 bases from V and 0 bases from J, with 15 bases between. CDR3 DNA sequence: TGTGCCTGGACAGAACAGGGATCCTACCAAGAGACCCAGTACTTC. Amino acids: CAWTEQGSYQETQYF.

This clone was detected only once. The chain carries TRBV27 and TRBJ1-2, with TRBD1 matching over 7 bases. The CDR3 loop spans 16 amino acids. Trimming removed 3 bases from V and 4 bases from J; junction bases left unmatched: 11. Germline-derived CDR1 and CDR2 are MNHEY and SMNVEV (reference sequence). The CDR3 loop reads CASSLAGTANLYGYTF. The CDR3 DNA follows: TGTGCCAGCAGTTTGGCCGGGACAGCGAACCTCTATGGCTACACCTTC.

The chain employs TRBV15 and TRBJ2-3; D possibly corresponds to TRBD2 (5 bases). The CDR3 length is 15 residues. Trimming left V 1 base short and J 2 bases short, with 10 bases between. Germline values: CDR1 LNHNV, CDR2 YYDKDF (reference sequence). The CDR3 is CATSRAGVNTDTQYF. DNA of the CDR3: TGTGCCACCAGCAGAGCCGGGGTTAACACAGATACGCAGTATTTT.

The V gene is TRBV5-8, the J gene TRBJ2-1, with 9 bases identical to TRBD1. With 4 bases clipped from V and 0 bases from J, the junction kept 2 bases outside the gene matches. CDR1 SGHTS and CDR2 YDEGEE come from the germline V gene. CDR3 length: 15 amino acids. The CDR3, as DNA: TGTGCCAGCAGCAACAGGGGGCGCTCCTACAATGAGCAGTTCTTC. This translates into CASSNRGRSYNEQFF.

V usage is TRBV5-1 and J usage is TRBJ2-7; maybe TRBD1 (6 bases). The CDR3 has 14 residues. The V gene lost 3 bases and the J gene lost 0 bases, with 10 bases spanning the gap. Germline loops: CDR1 SGHRS, CDR2 YFSETQ. As DNA, the CDR3 is TGCGCCAGCAGCTCCCAGACAGGCTCCTACGAGCAGTACTTC. Its translation is CASSSQTGSYEQYF. Full variable domain (rest looked up from reference TRBV5-1 and TRBJ2-7): KAGVTQTPRYLIKTRGQQVTLSCSPISGHRSVSWYQQTPGQGLQFLFEYFSETQRNKGNFPGRFSGRQFSNSRSEMNVSTLELGDSALYLCASSSQTGSYEQYFGPGTRLTVT.

A few counts support this clone. The J gene is TRBJ1-1, the V gene TRBV2, with TRBD1 as a possible D gene (6 bases). Trimming shortened V by 4 bases and J by 0 bases, and 12 bases separated the two germline ends. The CDR3 contains 15 residues. Germline values: CDR1 SNHLY, CDR2 FYNNEI. The CDR3 sequence: CASSVDSPMNTEAFF. The DNA for the CDR3 is TGTGCCAGCAGTGTGGACAGCCCGATGAACACTGAAGCTTTCTTT.

The rearrangement uses TRBV9 and TRBJ2-3, with 7 bases identical to TRBD1. CDR1 and CDR2 (germline): SGDLS, YYNGEE. This CDR3 spans 15 amino acids. Trimming at V came to 0 bases and at J to 0 bases, leaving 1 base not matched to a gene. CDR3 amino acids: CASSVGQGSTDTQYF. The CDR3 nucleotides read TGTGCCAGCAGCGTAGGACAGGGTAGCACAGATACGCAGTATTTT.

The J gene is TRBJ1-4, the V gene TRBV30; the D is unclear. The germline V gene encodes CDR1 GTSNPN and CDR2 SVGIG (reference sequence). Trimming shortened V by 1 base and J by 5 bases, and 8 bases separated the two germline ends. The CDR3 sequence is 13 residues long. The CDR3 nucleotides are TGTGCCTGGAGTGGGCTGAAAAATGAAAAACTGTTTTTT. Protein product: CAWSGLKNEKLFF.